This T cell receptor (beta chain) was found in a study of T cell repertoires in cytomegalovirus infection. Study context: From public TCR beta signatures came an indication of both CMV infection and matching HLA type. General study points: Across the ex vivo response, the dominant clonotypes were HLA-C-restricted CMV-specific TCR beta clonotypes. Cumulated frequencies of public TCR beta families served to identify carriers of CMV plus the relevant HLA.

Trimming stripped 8 bases from V and 2 bases from J, with 16 bases between. Per the germline V gene, CDR1 is MDHEN and CDR2 is SYDVKM. This CDR3 contains 14 residues. TCRdb processed the reads anew with MiXCR; each CDR3 protein has one entry. The data contain about 100,000 distinct CDR3 sequences, less than 25% of them singletons. This clonotype was observed many times. The antigen is unknown. The rearrangement joins TRBV28 to TRBJ2-7; D not resolved. The sample was CD8+ T cells from PBMCs. This TCR was recovered from a human donor in good health (CMV status not recorded). Some clones in this sample may be carry-over from other donors' samples. This CDR3 reads CASSGPYTTYEQYF. The CDR3 nucleotides are TGTGCCAGCTCCGGGCCCTACACTACCTACGAGCAGTACTTC.